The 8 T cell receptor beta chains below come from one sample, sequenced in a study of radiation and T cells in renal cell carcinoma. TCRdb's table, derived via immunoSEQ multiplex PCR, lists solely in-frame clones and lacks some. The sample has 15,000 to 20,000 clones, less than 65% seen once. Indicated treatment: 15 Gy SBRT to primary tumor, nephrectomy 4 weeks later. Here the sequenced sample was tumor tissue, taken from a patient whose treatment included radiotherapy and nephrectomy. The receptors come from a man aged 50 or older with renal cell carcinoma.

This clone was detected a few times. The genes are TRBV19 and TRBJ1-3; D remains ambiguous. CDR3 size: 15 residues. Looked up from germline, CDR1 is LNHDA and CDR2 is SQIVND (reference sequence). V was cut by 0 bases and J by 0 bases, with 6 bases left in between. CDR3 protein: CASSIDAYSGNTIYF. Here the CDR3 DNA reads TGTGCCAGTAGTATAGACGCGTACTCTGGAAACACCATATATTTT.

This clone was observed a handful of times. This CDR3 reads CAGLGTANYGYTF. CDR3 DNA sequence: TGTGCCGGACTGGGGACAGCTAACTATGGCTACACCTTC. The chain couples TRBV6-1 to TRBJ1-2; 7 nucleotides line up with TRBD1. CDR1 is MNHNS, CDR2 SASEGT, per germline. After removal of 11 bases from V and 0 bases from J, the junction contained 6 bases not matched to a gene. This CDR3 spans 13 amino acids.

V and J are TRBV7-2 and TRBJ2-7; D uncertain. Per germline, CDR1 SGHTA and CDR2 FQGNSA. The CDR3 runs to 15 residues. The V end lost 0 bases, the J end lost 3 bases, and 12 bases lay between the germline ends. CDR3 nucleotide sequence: TGTGCCAGCAGCTTAGCCGTTGGACCCGGCTACGAGCAGTACTTC. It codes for CASSLAVGPGYEQYF.

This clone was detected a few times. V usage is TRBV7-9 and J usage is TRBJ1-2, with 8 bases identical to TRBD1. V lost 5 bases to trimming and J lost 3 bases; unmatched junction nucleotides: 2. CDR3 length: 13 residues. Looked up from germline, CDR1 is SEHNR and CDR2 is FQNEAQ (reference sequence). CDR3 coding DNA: TGTGCCAGCAGCGAGGGACAGGACTATGGCTACACCTTC. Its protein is CASSEGQDYGYTF.

The CDR3 coding sequence is TGCGCCAGCAGCTTGCAGACAGGTGGGAGCACAGATACGCAGTATTTT. This sequence encodes CASSLQTGGSTDTQYF. The gene calls are TRBV5-1 and TRBJ2-3, with D perhaps matching TRBD1 (6 bases). The CDR3 extends over 16 amino acids. Germline CDR1 and CDR2: SGHRS and YFSETQ. V lost 1 base and J lost 0, with 12 bases in between.

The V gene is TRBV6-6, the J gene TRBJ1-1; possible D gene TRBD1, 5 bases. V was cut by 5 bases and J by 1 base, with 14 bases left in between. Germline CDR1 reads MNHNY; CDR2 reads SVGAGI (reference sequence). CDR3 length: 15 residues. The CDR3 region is CASSVTGLPNTEAFF. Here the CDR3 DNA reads TGTGCCAGCAGTGTAACGGGACTCCCGAACACTGAAGCTTTCTTT.

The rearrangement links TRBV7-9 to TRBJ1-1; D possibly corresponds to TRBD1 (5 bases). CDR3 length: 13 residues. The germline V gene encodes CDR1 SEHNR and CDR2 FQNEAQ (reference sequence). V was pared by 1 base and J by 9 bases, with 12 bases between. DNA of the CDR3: TGTGCCAGCAGCTTAGTGACAGTCTTCAAAGCTTTCTTT. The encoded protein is CASSLVTVFKAFF.

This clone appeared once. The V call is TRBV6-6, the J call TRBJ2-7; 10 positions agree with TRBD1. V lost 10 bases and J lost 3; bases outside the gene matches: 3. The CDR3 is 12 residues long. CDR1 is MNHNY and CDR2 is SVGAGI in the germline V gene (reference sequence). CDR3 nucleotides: TGTGCCACCAGGACAGGGGGCTACGAGCAGTACTTC. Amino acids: CATRTGGYEQYF.